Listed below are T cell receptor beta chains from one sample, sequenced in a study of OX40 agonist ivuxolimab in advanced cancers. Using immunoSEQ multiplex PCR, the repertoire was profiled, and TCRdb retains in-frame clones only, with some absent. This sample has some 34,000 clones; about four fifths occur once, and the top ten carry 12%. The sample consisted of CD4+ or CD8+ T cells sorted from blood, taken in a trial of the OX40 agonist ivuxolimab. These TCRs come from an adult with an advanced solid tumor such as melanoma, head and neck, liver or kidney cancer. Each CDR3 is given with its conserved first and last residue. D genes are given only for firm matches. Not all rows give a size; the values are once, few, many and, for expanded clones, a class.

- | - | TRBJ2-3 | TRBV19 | CASSRGTPDTQYF | TGTGCCAGTAGTAGGGGCACCCCAGATACGCAGTATTTT
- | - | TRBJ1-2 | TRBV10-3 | CAISESSWGLYGYTF | TGTGCCATCAGTGAGTCGTCTTGGGGACTCTATGGCTACACCTTC
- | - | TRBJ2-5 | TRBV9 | CASSVGNIRETQYF | TGTGCCAGCAGCGTAGGAAACATTAGGGAGACCCAGTACTTC
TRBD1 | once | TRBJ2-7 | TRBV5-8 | CASSPLDRAVSDEQYF | TGTGCCAGCAGCCCATTGGACAGGGCGGTTTCGGACGAGCAGTACTTC
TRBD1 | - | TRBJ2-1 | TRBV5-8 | CASSIRTGDDEQFF | TGTGCCAGCAGCATTCGGACAGGGGATGATGAGCAGTTCTTC
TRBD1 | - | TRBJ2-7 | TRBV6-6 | CASSPGQRLYEQYF | TGTGCCAGCAGCCCGGGACAGAGACTGTACGAGCAGTACTTC
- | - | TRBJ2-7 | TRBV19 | CASSINTFTSYEQYF | TGTGCCAGTAGTATCAACACCTTTACCTCCTACGAGCAGTACTTC
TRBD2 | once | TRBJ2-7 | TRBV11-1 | CASSPRDGGAYEQYF | TGTGCCAGCAGCCCTCGGGATGGGGGGGCCTACGAGCAGTACTTC
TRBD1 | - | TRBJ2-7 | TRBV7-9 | CASSLGGQGKSQYF | TGTGCCAGCAGCTTAGGGGGACAGGGCAAGAGTCAGTACTTC
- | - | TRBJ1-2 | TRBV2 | CASSRTNSYGYTF | TGTGCCAGCAGCCGGACAAACTCTTATGGCTACACCTTC
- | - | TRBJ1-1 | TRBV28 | CASSLTGNTEAFF | TGTGCCAGCAGCCTAACAGGGAACACTGAAGCTTTCTTT
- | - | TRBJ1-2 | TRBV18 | CASSPLSANYGYTF | TGTGCCAGCTCACCACTTTCGGCAAACTATGGCTACACCTTC
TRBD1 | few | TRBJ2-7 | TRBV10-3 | CAISEGQAYEQYF | TGTGCCATCAGCGAGGGACAGGCCTACGAGCAGTACTTC
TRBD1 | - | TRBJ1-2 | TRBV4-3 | CASSQEMTGHGYTF | TGCGCCAGCAGCCAGGAAATGACAGGGCACGGCTACACCTTC
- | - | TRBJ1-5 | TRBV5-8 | CASSSGFQPQHF | TGTGCCAGCAGTTCAGGGTTTCAGCCCCAGCATTTT
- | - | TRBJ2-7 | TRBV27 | CASSLYSPYKSDLLRLEQYF | TGTGCCAGCAGTTTATACTCCCCGTATAAGTCGGACCTACTACGTCTGGAGCAGTACTTC
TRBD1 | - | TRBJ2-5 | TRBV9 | CASSVEQGDTKTIQETQYF | TGTGCCAGCAGCGTAGAGCAGGGGGATACAAAAACTATACAAGAGACCCAGTACTTC
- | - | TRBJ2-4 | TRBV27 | CASSLRGAKNIQYF | TGTGCCAGCAGTTTACGCGGAGCCAAAAACATTCAGTACTTC
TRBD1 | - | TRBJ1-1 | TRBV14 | CASSLRDRRMNTEAFF | TGTGCCAGCAGCCTAAGGGACAGGCGCATGAACACTGAAGCTTTCTTT
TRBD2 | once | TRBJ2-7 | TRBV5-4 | CASSLGSGGAYSYEQYF | TGTGCCAGCAGCTTGGGTAGCGGGGGAGCTTACTCCTACGAGCAGTACTTC
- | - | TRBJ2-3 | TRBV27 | CASQLVVGSDTQYF | TGTGCCAGCCAACTGGTGGTAGGCTCAGATACGCAGTATTTT
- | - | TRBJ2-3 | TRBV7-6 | CASSPTVTGKVTDTQYF | TGTGCCAGCAGCCCCACGGTGACAGGAAAGGTCACAGATACGCAGTATTTT
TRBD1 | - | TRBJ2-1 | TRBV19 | CASSPRDRVPSYNEQFF | TGTGCCAGTAGTCCCCGGGACAGGGTGCCCTCCTACAATGAGCAGTTCTTC
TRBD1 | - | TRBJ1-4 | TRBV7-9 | CASEGQGAEKLFF | TGTGCCAGCGAGGGACAGGGGGCAGAAAAACTGTTTTTT
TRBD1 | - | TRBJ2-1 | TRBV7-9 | CASSTGTGGLRNEQFF | TGTGCCAGCAGTACCGGGACAGGCGGTTTACGTAATGAGCAGTTCTTC
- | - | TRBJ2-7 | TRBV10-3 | CAISPRGDSYEQYF | TGTGCCATCTCCCCAAGGGGAGACAGCTACGAGCAGTACTTC
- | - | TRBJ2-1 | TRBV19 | CASSIVSGARSYNEQFF | TGTGCCAGTAGTATAGTCTCTGGGGCCAGGTCCTACAATGAGCAGTTCTTC
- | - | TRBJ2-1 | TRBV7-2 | CASSGRTGLLSYNEQFF | TGTGCCAGCAGCGGCCGAACCGGACTGCTCTCCTACAATGAGCAGTTCTTC
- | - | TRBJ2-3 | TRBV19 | CASSGLVGLADTQYF | TGTGCCAGTAGTGGCCTGGTTGGGCTGGCAGATACGCAGTATTTT
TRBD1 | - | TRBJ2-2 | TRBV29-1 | CSVEEQGWNTGELFF | TGCAGCGTTGAAGAACAGGGGTGGAACACCGGGGAGCTGTTTTTT
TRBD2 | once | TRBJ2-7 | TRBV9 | CASSVAGTSGGADEQYF | TGTGCCAGCAGCGTCGCCGGGACTAGCGGGGGGGCGGACGAGCAGTACTTC
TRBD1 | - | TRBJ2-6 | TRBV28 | CASSLGQGDVSGANVLTF | TGTGCCAGCAGTTTAGGCCAGGGGGACGTCTCTGGGGCCAACGTCCTGACTTTC
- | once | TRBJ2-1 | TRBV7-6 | CASSLDPSYNEQFF | TGTGCCAGCAGCTTAGATCCGAGCTACAATGAGCAGTTCTTC
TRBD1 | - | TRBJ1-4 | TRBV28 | CASSHPGQTTNEKLFF | TGTGCCAGCAGCCATCCGGGACAGACAACTAATGAAAAACTGTTTTTT
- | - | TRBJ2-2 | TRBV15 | CATSREGGVTGELFF | TGTGCCACCAGCAGAGAGGGGGGCGTTACCGGGGAGCTGTTTTTT
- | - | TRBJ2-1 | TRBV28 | CASSLLGLDNEQFF | TGTGCCAGCAGTTTATTGGGGCTAGACAATGAGCAGTTCTTC
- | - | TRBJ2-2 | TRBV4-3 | CASSPTRGRDTGELFF | TGCGCCAGCAGCCCAACCAGGGGGAGGGACACCGGGGAGCTGTTTTTT
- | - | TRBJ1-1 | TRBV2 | CASAKGRTEAFF | TGTGCCAGCGCGAAGGGGCGCACTGAAGCTTTCTTT
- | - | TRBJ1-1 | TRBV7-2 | CASSLAGGQGTEAFF | TGTGCCAGCAGCTTAGCGGGGGGGCAAGGCACTGAAGCTTTCTTT
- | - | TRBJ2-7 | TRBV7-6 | CASSFGTASYEQYF | TGTGCCAGCAGCTTCGGGACTGCCTCCTACGAGCAGTACTTC
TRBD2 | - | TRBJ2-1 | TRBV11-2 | CASSLEVSGRWSEQFF | TGTGCCAGCAGCTTAGAAGTTAGCGGGAGATGGAGTGAGCAGTTCTTC
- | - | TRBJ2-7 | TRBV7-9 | CASSTLDGGYEQYF | TGTGCCAGCAGCACATTGGACGGAGGATACGAGCAGTACTTC
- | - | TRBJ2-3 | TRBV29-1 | CSVDGGRDTDTQYF | TGCAGCGTTGATGGGGGCCGCGACACAGATACGCAGTATTTT
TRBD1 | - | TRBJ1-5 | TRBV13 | CASSLGRGRTGNQPQHF | TGTGCCAGCAGCTTAGGGAGGGGGCGAACGGGCAATCAGCCCCAGCATTTT
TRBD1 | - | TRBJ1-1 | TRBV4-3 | CASSQDAKGALLNTEAFF | TGCGCCAGCAGCCAAGATGCGAAGGGGGCACTTTTGAACACTGAAGCTTTCTTT